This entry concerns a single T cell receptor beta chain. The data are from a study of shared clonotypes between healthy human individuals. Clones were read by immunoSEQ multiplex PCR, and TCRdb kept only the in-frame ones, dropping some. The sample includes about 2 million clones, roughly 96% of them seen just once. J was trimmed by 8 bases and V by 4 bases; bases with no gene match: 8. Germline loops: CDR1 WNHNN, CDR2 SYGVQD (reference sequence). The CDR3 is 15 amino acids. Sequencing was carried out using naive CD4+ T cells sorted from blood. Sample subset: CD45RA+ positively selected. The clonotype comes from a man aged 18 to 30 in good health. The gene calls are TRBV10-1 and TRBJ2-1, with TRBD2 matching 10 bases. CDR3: CASSASSGSRDEQFF. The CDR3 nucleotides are TGCGCCAGCAGTGCGTCTAGCGGGAGCCGGGATGAGCAGTTCTTC.